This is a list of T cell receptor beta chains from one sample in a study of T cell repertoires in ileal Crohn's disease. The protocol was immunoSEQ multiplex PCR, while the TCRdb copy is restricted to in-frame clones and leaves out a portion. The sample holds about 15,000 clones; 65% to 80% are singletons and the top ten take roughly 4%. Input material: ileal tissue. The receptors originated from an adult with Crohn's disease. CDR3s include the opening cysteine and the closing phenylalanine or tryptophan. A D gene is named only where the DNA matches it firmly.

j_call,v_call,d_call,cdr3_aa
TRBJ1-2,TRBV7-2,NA,CASSLDGGNPNYGYTF
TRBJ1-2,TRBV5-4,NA,CASSPGGGIQADGYTF
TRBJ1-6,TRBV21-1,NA,CASSKERIRRSPLHF
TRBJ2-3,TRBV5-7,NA,CASSNGHADTQYF
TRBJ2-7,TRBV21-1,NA,CASLRDSGTYEQYF
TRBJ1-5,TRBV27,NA,CASSRGINSNQPQHF
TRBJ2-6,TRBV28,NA,CASSPALGGANVLTF
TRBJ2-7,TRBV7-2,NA,CASNNPTSYEQYF
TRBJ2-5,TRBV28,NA,CASSQGKETQYF
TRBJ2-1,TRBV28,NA,CASSPPFQGGYNEQFF
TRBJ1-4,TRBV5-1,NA,CASSFNGGLGEKLFF
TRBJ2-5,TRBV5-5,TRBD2,CASSPIGGRAGLKTQYF
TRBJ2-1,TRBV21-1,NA,CASSKILAGAGEQFF
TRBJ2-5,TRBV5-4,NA,CASSLKTGQETQYF
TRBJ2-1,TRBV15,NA,CATSRARGTVESFF
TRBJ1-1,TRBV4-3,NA,CASSHGGMNTEAFF
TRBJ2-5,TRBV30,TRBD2,CAWSGVRRRGQETQYF
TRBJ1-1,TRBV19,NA,CASSPGPHTGSTEAFF
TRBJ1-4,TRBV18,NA,CASSPPDSPTNEKLFF
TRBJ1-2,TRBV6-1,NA,CASSEDGDFYGYTF
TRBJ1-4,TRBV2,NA,CASSEEEKLFF